This T cell receptor (beta chain) originates from a study of blood T cells in healthy people across ages. Findings and limits, study-wide: Without sorted subsets, naive and antigen-experienced compartments could not be conclusively compared. Naive CD4+ cells and diversity were both higher in long-lived donors than in aged donors.

Details on this clonotype: Its cognate antigen is unknown.

A second PCR, run for about 6 to 11 cycles, used a sample-barcoded 5' primer plus a J-beta primer mix. Each cDNA molecule was tagged by a template-switch adaptor with 12 random nucleotides. Using its own MiXCR run on the 5' RACE reads, TCRdb lists one record per CDR3 protein. In the table there are around 500,000 distinct CDR3 sequences, 27% of which are singletons. Trimming shortened V by 0 bases and J by 4 bases, and 13 bases separated the two germline ends. Germline-derived CDR1 and CDR2 are SGHVS and FNYEAQ. The CDR3 sequence is 16 residues long. The same data also went into a second study, on T cells of mothers and their children. That source notes: Amplification in the second PCR used the M1S primer, which added sample barcodes and 2-4 random nucleotides.

The J gene is TRBJ2-1, the V gene TRBV7-6; possibly TRBD2 for D (6 bases). What was sequenced was blood. This sequence originates from a boy aged 2 to 10 in good health. The CDR3 DNA sequence: TGTGCCAGCAGCTTAGCGACTAGAGGGCCTTACAATGAGCAGTTCTTC. Its protein is CASSLATRGPYNEQFF.